Sequencing of this TCR beta chain was carried out in a study of PD-L1 blockade in urothelial cancer. Stated time point: pretreatment peripheral blood. This clone was picked up one time. The CDR3 is made up of 17 amino acids. The germline V gene has CDR1 MDHEN and CDR2 SYDVKM. V was pared by 7 bases and J by 5 bases, with 19 bases of the junction left unmatched. This table comes from immunoSEQ multiplex PCR, and its TCRdb copy is limited to in-frame clones, with some not included. This sample has 70,000 to 80,000 clones, with just under 85% found just once. The gene calls are TRBV28 and TRBJ2-5, with 7 bases identical to TRBD2. This receptor was identified in a man between 40 and 49 years old with urothelial cancer. The material sequenced was PBMCs, taken around atezolizumab (anti-PD-L1) treatment. CDR3 in amino acids: CASTQNLVGRAEETQYF. For the CDR3, the DNA is TGTGCCAGCACCCAAAATCTCGTAGGGAGGGCGGAGGAGACCCAGTACTTC. The full variable domain, rest sourced from reference TRBV28 and TRBJ2-5, is DVKVTQSSRYLVKRTGEKVFLECVQDMDHENMFWYRQDPGLGLRLIYFSYDVKMKEKGDIPEGYSVSREKKERFSLILESASTNQTSMYLCASTQNLVGRAEETQYFGPGTRLLVL.